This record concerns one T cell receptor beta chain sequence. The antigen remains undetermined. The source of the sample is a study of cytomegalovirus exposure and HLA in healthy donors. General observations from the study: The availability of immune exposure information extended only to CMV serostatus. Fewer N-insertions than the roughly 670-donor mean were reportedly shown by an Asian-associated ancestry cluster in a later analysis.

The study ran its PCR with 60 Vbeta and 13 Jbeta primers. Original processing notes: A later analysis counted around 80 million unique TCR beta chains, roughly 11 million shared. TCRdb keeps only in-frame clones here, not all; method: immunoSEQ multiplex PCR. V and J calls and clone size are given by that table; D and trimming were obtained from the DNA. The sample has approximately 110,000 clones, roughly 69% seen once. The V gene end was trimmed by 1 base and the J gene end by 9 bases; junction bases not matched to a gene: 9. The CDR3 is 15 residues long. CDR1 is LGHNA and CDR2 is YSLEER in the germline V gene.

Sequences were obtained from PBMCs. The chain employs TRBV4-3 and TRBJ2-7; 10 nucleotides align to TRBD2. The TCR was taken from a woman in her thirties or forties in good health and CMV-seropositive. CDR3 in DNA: TGCGCCAGCAGCCAAGGGGGTAGCGGGGGGCCTGGGCAGTACTTC. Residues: CASSQGGSGGPGQYF.